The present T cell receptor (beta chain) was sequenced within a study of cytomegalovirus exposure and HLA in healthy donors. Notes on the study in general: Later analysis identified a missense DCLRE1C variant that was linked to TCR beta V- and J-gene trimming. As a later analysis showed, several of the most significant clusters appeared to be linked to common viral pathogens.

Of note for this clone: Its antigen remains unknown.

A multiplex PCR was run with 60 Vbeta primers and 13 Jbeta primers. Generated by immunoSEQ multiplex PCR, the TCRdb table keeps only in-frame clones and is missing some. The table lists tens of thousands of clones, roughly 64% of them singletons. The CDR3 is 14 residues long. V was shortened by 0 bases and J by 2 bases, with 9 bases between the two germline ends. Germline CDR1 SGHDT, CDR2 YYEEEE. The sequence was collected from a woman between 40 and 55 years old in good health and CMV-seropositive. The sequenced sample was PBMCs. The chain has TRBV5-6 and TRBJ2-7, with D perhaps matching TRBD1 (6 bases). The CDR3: CASSLGGGPYEQYF. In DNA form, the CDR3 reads TGTGCCAGCAGCTTGGGAGGGGGTCCCTACGAGCAGTACTTC.